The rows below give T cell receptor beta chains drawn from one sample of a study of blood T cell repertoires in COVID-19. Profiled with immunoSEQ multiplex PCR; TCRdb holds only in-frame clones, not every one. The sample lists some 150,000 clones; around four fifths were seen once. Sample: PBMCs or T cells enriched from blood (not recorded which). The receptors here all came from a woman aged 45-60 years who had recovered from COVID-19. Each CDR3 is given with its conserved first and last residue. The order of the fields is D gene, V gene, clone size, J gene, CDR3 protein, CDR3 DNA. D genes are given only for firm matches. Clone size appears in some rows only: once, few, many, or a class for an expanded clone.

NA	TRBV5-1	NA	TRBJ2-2	CASSLGQGGTGELFF	TGCGCCAGCAGCTTGGGACAGGGAGGAACCGGGGAGCTGTTTTTT
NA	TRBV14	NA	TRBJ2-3	CASSHTGGGPDTQYF	TGTGCCAGCAGCCACACAGGAGGGGGCCCAGATACGCAGTATTTT
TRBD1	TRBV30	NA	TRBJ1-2	CAWVRQGATTYGYTF	TGTGCCTGGGTGAGACAGGGGGCGACGACCTATGGCTACACCTTC
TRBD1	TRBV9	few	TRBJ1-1	CASSPSGDRVRMNTEAFF	TGTGCCAGCAGCCCCAGTGGGGACAGGGTCCGAATGAACACTGAAGCTTTCTTT
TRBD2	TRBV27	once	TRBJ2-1	CASSSVLAGTGNEQFF	TGTGCCAGCAGTTCCGTACTAGCGGGAACGGGGAATGAGCAGTTCTTC
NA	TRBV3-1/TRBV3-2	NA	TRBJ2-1	CASSQDSSSTGNEQFF	TGTGCCAGCAGCCAAGATTCGAGCTCTACGGGCAATGAGCAGTTCTTC
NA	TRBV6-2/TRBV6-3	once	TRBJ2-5	CASSWGRDRQETQYF	TGTGCCAGCAGTTGGGGGCGCGACCGCCAAGAGACCCAGTACTTC
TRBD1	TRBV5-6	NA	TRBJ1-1	CASSLDRGNTEAFF	TGTGCCAGCAGCTTGGACAGGGGGAACACTGAAGCTTTCTTT
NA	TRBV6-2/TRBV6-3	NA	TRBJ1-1	CASSEPNLRDGGTEAFF	TGTGCCAGCAGTGAGCCAAATCTACGGGACGGGGGCACTGAAGCTTTCTTT
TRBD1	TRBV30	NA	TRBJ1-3	CASAQGGRNTIYF	TGTGCCTCAGCACAGGGGGGTCGAAACACCATATATTTT
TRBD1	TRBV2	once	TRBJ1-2	CASSDRDSYYGYTF	TGTGCCAGCAGTGATAGGGACAGCTACTATGGCTACACCTTC
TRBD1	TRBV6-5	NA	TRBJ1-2	CASTSGTVYGYTF	TGTGCCAGCACCTCCGGGACAGTCTATGGCTACACCTTC
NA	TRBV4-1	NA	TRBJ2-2	CASSQPRGPGELFF	TGCGCCAGCAGCCAACCCAGGGGACCCGGGGAGCTGTTTTTT
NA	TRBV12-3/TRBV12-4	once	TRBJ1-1	CASSFIPGTEAFF	TGTGCCAGCAGTTTTATCCCCGGTACTGAAGCTTTCTTT
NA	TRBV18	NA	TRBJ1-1	CASSPPSQSTNTEAFF	TGTGCCAGCTCACCACCATCCCAGTCCACGAACACTGAAGCTTTCTTT
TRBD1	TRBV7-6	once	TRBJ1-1	CASSSDRDFVVTEAFF	TGTGCCAGCAGCTCGGACAGGGACTTTGTAGTCACTGAAGCTTTCTTT
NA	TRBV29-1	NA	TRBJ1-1	CSVSTGMGNTEAFF	TGCAGCGTTTCTACAGGGATGGGGAACACTGAAGCTTTCTTT
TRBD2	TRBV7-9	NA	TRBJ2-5	CASSLDLAGGPKRETQYF	TGTGCCAGCAGCTTAGACCTAGCGGGAGGGCCTAAGAGAGAGACCCAGTACTTC
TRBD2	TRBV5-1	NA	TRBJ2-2	CASSFFLAGGNTGELFF	TGCGCCAGCAGCTTTTTCCTAGCGGGGGGCAACACCGGGGAGCTGTTTTTT
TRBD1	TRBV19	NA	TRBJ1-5	CASSGIGTGALPQHF	TGTGCCAGTAGCGGCATCGGGACAGGGGCGTTGCCCCAGCATTTT
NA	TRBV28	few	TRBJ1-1	CASSGVPGEVGTEAFF	TGTGCCAGCAGTGGGGTACCGGGAGAAGTAGGTACTGAAGCTTTCTTT
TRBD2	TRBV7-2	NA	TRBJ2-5	CASSSRGRGGLVAQYF	TGTGCCAGCAGCTCGCGCGGGCGGGGGGGCCTTGTGGCCCAGTACTTC
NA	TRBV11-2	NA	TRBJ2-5	CASSGLGGEETQYF	TGTGCCAGCAGCGGCCTCGGAGGCGAAGAGACCCAGTACTTC
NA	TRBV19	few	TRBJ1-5	CASNDRDFGEPQHF	TGTGCCAGTAACGACCGGGACTTCGGGGAGCCCCAGCATTTT
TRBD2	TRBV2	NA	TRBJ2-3	CASERGLGTDTQYF	TGTGCCAGCGAGCGGGGGCTTGGTACAGATACGCAGTATTTT
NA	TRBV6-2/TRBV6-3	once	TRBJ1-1	CASSLIRGEAFF	TGTGCCAGCAGTCTCATCAGGGGTGAAGCTTTCTTT
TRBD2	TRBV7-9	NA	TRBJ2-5	CASNPGLAGAKETQYF	TGTGCCAGCAACCCGGGACTAGCGGGGGCCAAAGAGACCCAGTACTTC
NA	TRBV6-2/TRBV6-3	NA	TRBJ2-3	CASSYAETNTQYF	TGTGCCAGCAGTTACGCAGAGACAAATACGCAGTATTTT
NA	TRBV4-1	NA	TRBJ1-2	CASSPLTGTIPYGYTF	TGCGCCAGCAGCCCTCTTACGGGGACAATCCCTTATGGCTACACCTTC
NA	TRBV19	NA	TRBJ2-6	CASSVQTGANVLTF	TGTGCCAGTAGTGTGCAGACTGGGGCCAACGTCCTGACTTTC
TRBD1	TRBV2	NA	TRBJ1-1	CASSEQGAVNTEAFF	TGTGCCAGCAGTGAACAGGGGGCGGTGAACACTGAAGCTTTCTTT
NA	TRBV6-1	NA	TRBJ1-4	CASSERTGPNEKLFF	TGTGCCAGCAGTGAGCGAACCGGTCCCAATGAAAAACTGTTTTTT
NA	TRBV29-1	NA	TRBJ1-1	CSVVRAAGEAFF	TGCAGCGTTGTAAGAGCTGCGGGTGAAGCTTTCTTT
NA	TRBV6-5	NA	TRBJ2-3	CASGLRESTDTQYF	TGTGCCAGCGGGCTGAGGGAGAGCACAGATACGCAGTATTTT
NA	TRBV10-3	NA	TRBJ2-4	CAISESEGWENIQYF	TGTGCCATCAGTGAGTCGGAGGGGTGGGAAAACATTCAGTACTTC
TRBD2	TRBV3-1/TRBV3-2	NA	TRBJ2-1	CASSQLTSRYNEQFF	TGTGCCAGCAGCCAATTGACTAGCAGATACAATGAGCAGTTCTTC
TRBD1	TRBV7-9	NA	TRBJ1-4	CASSGGTGSVLGKLFF	TGTGCCAGCAGCGGAGGGACAGGGTCAGTTCTAGGAAAACTGTTTTTT
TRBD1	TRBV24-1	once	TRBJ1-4	CATSDGGQGDEKLFF	TGTGCCACCAGTGACGGTGGACAGGGGGATGAAAAACTGTTTTTT
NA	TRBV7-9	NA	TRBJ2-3	CASSPRVDTQYF	TGTGCCAGCAGCCCGCGTGTAGATACGCAGTATTTT
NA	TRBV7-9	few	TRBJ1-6	CASSPKSGSPLHF	TGTGCCAGCAGCCCAAAGTCGGGTTCACCCCTCCACTTT
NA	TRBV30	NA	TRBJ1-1	CAWRGRNTEAFF	TGTGCCTGGAGGGGCAGGAACACTGAAGCTTTCTTT
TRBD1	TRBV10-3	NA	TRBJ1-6	CAIGGERQGTTSSYNSPLHF	TGTGCCATCGGGGGGGAACGACAGGGGACGACGAGCTCCTATAATTCACCCCTCCACTTT
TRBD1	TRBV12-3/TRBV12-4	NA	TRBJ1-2	CASSIGDSRGYTF	TGTGCCAGCAGTATAGGGGACAGTCGCGGCTACACCTTC
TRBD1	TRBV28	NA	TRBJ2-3	CASSLSDRGRPDTQYF	TGTGCCAGCAGTTTATCGGACAGGGGGCGCCCGGATACGCAGTATTTT
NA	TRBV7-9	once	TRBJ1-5	CASTGGSSNQPQHF	TGTGCCAGCACCGGGGGGAGCAGCAATCAGCCCCAGCATTTT
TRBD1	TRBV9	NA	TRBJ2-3	CASSTRTGSDTQYF	TGTGCCAGCAGCACTCGGACAGGGTCAGATACGCAGTATTTT
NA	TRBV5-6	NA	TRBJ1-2	CASSLSGFGYTF	TGTGCCAGCAGCTTGTCAGGGTTTGGCTACACCTTC
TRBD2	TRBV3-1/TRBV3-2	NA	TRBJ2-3	CASSQDSRLAPFIDTQYF	TGTGCCAGCAGCCAAGATTCGCGACTAGCCCCCTTTATAGATACGCAGTATTTT